Listed here is a single T cell receptor (beta chain). What it binds is unknown. The data were taken from a study of CD4+ T cells in melanoma. Study observations and caveats: A reported correlation linked neoantigen-specific CD4+ T cells to CD8+, macrophage and B cell function.

Germline values: CDR1 SGHTA, CDR2 FQGNSA. The CDR3 consists of 14 residues. V gave up 5 bases and J gave up 7 bases; unmatched junction bases: 11. Profiled with immunoSEQ multiplex PCR; TCRdb holds only in-frame clones, not every one. The top ten hold roughly a sixth of the sample, which has about 14,000 clones, roughly 69% seen once. The receptor was isolated from a human donor with melanoma. What was sequenced was cells from a culture (not recorded whether cultured in vitro). This sequence joins TRBV7-2 and TRBJ2-7; TRBD1 aligns across 7 bases. The CDR3 sequence: CASSRLGQRGEQYF. The CDR3 nucleotides read TGTGCCAGCAGCCGCCTGGGACAGCGCGGAGAGCAGTACTTC.